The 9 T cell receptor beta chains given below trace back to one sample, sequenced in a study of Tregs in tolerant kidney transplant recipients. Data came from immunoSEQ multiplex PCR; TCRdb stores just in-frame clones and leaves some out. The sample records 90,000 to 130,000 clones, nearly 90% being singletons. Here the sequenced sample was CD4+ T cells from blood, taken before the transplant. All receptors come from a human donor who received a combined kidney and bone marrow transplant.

CDR3 sequence reads: CASNPGGTGSYEQYF. The CDR3 coding sequence is TGTGCCAGCAACCCAGGCGGGACAGGGTCCTACGAGCAGTACTTC. The gene calls are TRBV2 and TRBJ2-7; 9 bases map to TRBD1. With 7 bases clipped from V and 1 base from J, the junction kept 8 bases outside the gene matches. Germline-derived CDR1 and CDR2 are SNHLY and FYNNEI. The CDR3 length is 15 residues.

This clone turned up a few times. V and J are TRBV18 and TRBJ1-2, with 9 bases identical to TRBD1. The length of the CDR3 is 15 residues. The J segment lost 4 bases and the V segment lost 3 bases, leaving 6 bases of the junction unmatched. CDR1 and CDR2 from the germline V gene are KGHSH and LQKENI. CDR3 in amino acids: CASSPMDRGGYGYTF. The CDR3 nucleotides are TGTGCCAGCTCACCTATGGACAGGGGTGGCTATGGCTACACCTTC.

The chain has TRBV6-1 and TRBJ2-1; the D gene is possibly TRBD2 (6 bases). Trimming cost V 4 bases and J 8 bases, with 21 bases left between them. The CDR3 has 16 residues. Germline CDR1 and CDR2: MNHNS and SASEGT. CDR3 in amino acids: CASSAYFGGIGYEQFF. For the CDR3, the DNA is TGTGCCAGCAGTGCGTACTTTGGGGGGATCGGGTATGAGCAGTTCTTC.

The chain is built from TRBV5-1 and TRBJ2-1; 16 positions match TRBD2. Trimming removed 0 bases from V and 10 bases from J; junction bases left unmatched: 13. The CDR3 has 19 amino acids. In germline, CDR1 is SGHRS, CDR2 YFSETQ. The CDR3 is CASSLAAAGTSGRAGEQFF. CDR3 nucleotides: TGCGCCAGCAGCTTGGCGGCGGCTGGGACTAGCGGGAGGGCCGGAGAGCAGTTCTTC.

CDR3 amino acids: CAWSVRLAGNEQFF. CDR3 DNA sequence: TGTGCCTGGAGTGTCCGGCTAGCGGGAAATGAGCAGTTCTTC. The genes are TRBV30 and TRBJ2-1; 9 bases fit TRBD2. The CDR3 spans 14 residues. The germline gives CDR1 GTSNPN, CDR2 SVGIG (reference sequence). Trimming took 0 bases from V and 7 from J; bases not matched to a gene: 4. The whole variable domain, filled in from reference TRBV30 and TRBJ2-1, reads SQTIHQWPATLVQPVGSPLSLECTVEGTSNPNLYWYRQAAGRGLQLLFYSVGIGQISSEVPQNLSASRPQDRQFILSSKKLLLSDSGFYLCAWSVRLAGNEQFFGPGTRLTVL.

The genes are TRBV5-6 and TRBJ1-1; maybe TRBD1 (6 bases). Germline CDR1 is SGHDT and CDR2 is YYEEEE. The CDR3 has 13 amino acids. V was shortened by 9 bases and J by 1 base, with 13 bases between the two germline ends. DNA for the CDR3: TGTGCCACCCAACGGGGACAGAACACTGAAGCTTTCTTT. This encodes CATQRGQNTEAFF.

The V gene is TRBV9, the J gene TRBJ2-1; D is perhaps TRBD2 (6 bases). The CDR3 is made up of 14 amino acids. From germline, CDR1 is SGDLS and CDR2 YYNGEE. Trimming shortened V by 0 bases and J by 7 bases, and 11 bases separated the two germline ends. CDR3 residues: CASSVVAVGNEQFF. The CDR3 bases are TGTGCCAGCAGCGTAGTAGCGGTAGGGAATGAGCAGTTCTTC.

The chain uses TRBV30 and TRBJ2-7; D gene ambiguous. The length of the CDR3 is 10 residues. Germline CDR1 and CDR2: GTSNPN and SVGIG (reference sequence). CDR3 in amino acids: CASSQDEQYF. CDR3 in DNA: TGTGCTTCGAGTCAGGACGAGCAGTACTTC.

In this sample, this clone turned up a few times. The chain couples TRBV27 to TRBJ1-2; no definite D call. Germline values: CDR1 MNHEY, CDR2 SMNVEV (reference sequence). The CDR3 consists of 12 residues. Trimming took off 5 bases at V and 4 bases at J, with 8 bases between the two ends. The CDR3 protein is CASSPLGYGYTF. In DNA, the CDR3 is TGTGCCAGCAGTCCACTTGGCTATGGCTACACCTTC.